This T cell receptor (beta chain) derives from a study of blood T cell repertoires in COVID-19. This clone has just one count. Losses at the gene ends were 1 base for V and 4 bases for J; bases not matched to a gene: 2. The CDR3 consists of 14 residues. From germline, CDR1 is MNHNY and CDR2 SVGAGI (reference sequence). Here immunoSEQ multiplex PCR was the method, and the copy in TCRdb shows in-frame clones only, minus some. The table has roughly 410,000 clones, approximately 88% seen once. The receptor was isolated from a man aged 40-49 years with acute or convalescent COVID-19. Sequencing used peripheral blood. This chain links TRBV6-6 with TRBJ1-1; 8 bases line up with TRBD1. Here the CDR3 DNA reads TGTGCCAGCAGTTACTACGGGACAGGCACTGAAGCTTTCTTT. It translates to CASSYYGTGTEAFF.